This TCR beta chain was captured by sequencing in a study of regulatory T cells in long-lasting Graves disease. Study information: With positive TSH receptor antibodies and over 5 years of antithyroid drugs, Graves' disease was considered persistent. Study-level results: Whereas 950 to 1,000 public clonotypes were shared by new patients, persistent patients shared more, at 2,500 to 3,500. Persistent disease samples used TRBV28, TRBJ1-2 and TRBJ2-5 preferentially.

In building TCR beta libraries, iRepertoire HTBI primers were used together with Arm-PCR of CDR3 regions. TCRdb reprocessed the multiplex PCR reads via MiXCR and lists one record per CDR3 protein. The sample lists 700,000 or so distinct CDR3 sequences; approximately 29% were seen once. Noted time point: persistent/refractory GD, antithyroid drugs over 5 years with positive TRAb. Isolated PBMC RNA provided the starting material for the TCR library. V lost 0 bases and J lost 1, with 7 bases in between. The CDR3 contains 14 residues. Germline CDR1 reads SGDLS; CDR2 reads YYNGEE. Of note for this clonotype: Its antigen is as yet unknown.

The receptor's source is a female donor with Graves disease. The rearrangement uses TRBV9 and TRBJ2-5; D gene unclear. The sequencing here drew on peripheral blood mononuclear cells (PBMCs), taken when the disease was refractory, from a patient treated with antithyroid drugs. The CDR3 DNA is TGTGCCAGCAGCGTAGGCAACAGCCAAGAGACCCAGTACTTC. Amino acids: CASSVGNSQETQYF.